Sequencing of this T cell receptor (beta chain) was carried out in a study of PD-1 blockade in classical Hodgkin lymphoma. Study-wide findings and caveats: Some patients began nivolumab under 1 year after ASCT. These patients were excluded from later analyses. The CD4+ diversity rise by C4D1 was clearest in complete responders. Complete responders showed a baseline diversity that resembled the diversity of newly diagnosed patients. Lower baseline TCR diversity was reported for newly diagnosed patients than for healthy donors.

The CDR3 covers 14 residues. Germline CDR1 and CDR2: ENHRY and SYGVKD. The trim removed 2 bases at V and 6 bases at J, leaving 7 bases unmatched. Some clones are missing from TCRdb's copy, which holds only in-frame ones; the method was immunoSEQ multiplex PCR. The repertoire holds nearly 25,000 clones, with 72% as singletons. Specified time point: cycle 4 day 1 (C4D1), after about 6 weeks of nivolumab. No patient escaped relapse after autologous stem cell transplantation, and brentuximab vedotin exposure varied. With regard to this clone: The antigen is undetermined.

The sequence was collected from a human donor with classical Hodgkin lymphoma. The starting material was peripheral blood mononuclear cells (PBMCs), obtained before the fourth cycle of nivolumab. The chain employs TRBV10-3 and TRBJ2-7; 7 positions agree with TRBD1. The CDR3 bases are TGTGCCATCAGTGAGATGGGACAGTCGGGCGAGCAGTACTTC. Its translation is CAISEMGQSGEQYF.